A single sample is the source of the 21 T cell receptor beta chains below, sequenced in a study of a mutant IDH1 vaccine in newly diagnosed glioma. Profiled with immunoSEQ multiplex PCR; TCRdb holds only in-frame clones, not every one. The data contain tens of thousands of clones, 70% to 85% of them singletons. Their antigens are not known. Time point noted: week 47, end of study. Vaccine doses each comprised 300 ug of mutant IDH1 20-mer peptide, with topical imiquimod. Sequenced here: PBMCs, sampled from a glioma patient whose treatment included an IDH1 peptide vaccine. These receptors all stem from a woman aged 25 to 39 with glioma. Some clones in this sample may be carry-over from other donors' samples.

The rearrangement links TRBV7-6 to TRBJ2-5; D possibly uses TRBD1 or TRBD2 (5 bases each). Germline V gene lookup returns CDR1 SGHVS and CDR2 FNYEAQ. The CDR3 is made up of 15 amino acids. The V end was cut by 0 bases, the J end by 1 base, with 9 bases between. This chain's CDR3 is CASSLAGRIQETQYF. The CDR3 DNA reads as TGTGCCAGCAGCTTAGCGGGACGGATCCAAGAGACCCAGTACTTC.

CDR3 sequence (DNA): TGCGCCAGCAGCTTGGGGGACAGGGGAGGAACCGGGGAGCTGTTTTTT. Protein: CASSLGDRGGTGELFF. The chain links TRBV5-1 to TRBJ2-2, with 10 bases matching TRBD1. The CDR3 has 16 amino acids. CDR1 SGHRS and CDR2 YFSETQ come from the germline V gene. With V trimmed by 0 bases and J by 5 bases, 4 bases remained unmatched.

The chain recombines TRBV21-1 with TRBJ1-5. TRBV21-1 corresponds to a pseudogene. CDR3 length: 14 amino acids. The DNA of the CDR3 is TGTGCCAGCAGCAAAGGTGGTAGCAATCAGCCCCAGCATTTT. As protein: CASSKGGSNQPQHF.

This chain uses TRBV9 with TRBJ2-1; 8 positions agree with TRBD1. V was clipped by 4 bases and J by 4 bases; unmatched bases: 10. CDR1 and CDR2 (germline): SGDLS, YYNGEE. There are 16 residues in the CDR3. The CDR3 DNA sequence: TGTGCCAGCAGCCTCGGGACAGGAAAATATTACAATGAGCAGTTCTTC. It is translated as CASSLGTGKYYNEQFF.

The chain is built from TRBV27 and TRBJ2-7, with 12 bases lining up with TRBD2. The CDR3 loop spans 15 amino acids. Germline CDR1 reads MNHEY; CDR2 reads SMNVEV (reference sequence). After removal of 6 bases from V and 6 bases from J, the junction contained 9 bases not matched to a gene. In nucleotides, the CDR3 is TGTGCCAGCAGGAATCTAGCGGGAGGGCCGGGCGAGCAGTACTTC. The encoded protein is CASRNLAGGPGEQYF.

The genes are TRBV5-1 and TRBJ2-2, with 13 nucleotides matching TRBD2. The V gene's germline CDR1 is SGHRS and CDR2 YFSETQ. This CDR3 is built from 16 residues. The J segment lost 5 bases and the V segment lost 0 bases, leaving 1 base of the junction unmatched. The CDR3 DNA sequence: TGCGCCAGCAGCTTGGGACTAGCGGGAGGTACCGGGGAGCTGTTTTTT. It is translated as CASSLGLAGGTGELFF.

The rearrangement links TRBV19 to TRBJ2-1, with TRBD2 matching 7 bases. Germline CDR1 LNHDA, CDR2 SQIVND (reference sequence). V was pared by 5 bases and J by 2 bases, with 9 bases of the junction left unmatched. The CDR3 loop spans 16 amino acids. CDR3 coding DNA: TGTGCCAGTAGTCCCTTCGGCGGGGGTACCTACAATGAGCAGTTCTTC. Amino acids: CASSPFGGGTYNEQFF. Combining the CDR3 with reference TRBV19 and TRBJ2-1 gives the whole variable domain DGGITQSPKYLFRKEGQNVTLSCEQNLNHDAMYWYRQDPGQGLRLIYYSQIVNDFQKGDIAEGYSVSREKKESFPLTVTSAQKNPTAFYLCASSPFGGGTYNEQFFGPGTRLTVL.

This clone was picked up one time. The chain is built from TRBV7-2 and TRBJ1-2; D is ambiguous. With 3 bases removed from V and 5 bases from J, the gap between germline ends came to 10 bases. Germline V CDR1 and CDR2: SGHTA, FQGNSA. The CDR3 is 13 amino acids. The chain's CDR3 is CASSFGHPYGYTF. In DNA, the CDR3 is TGTGCCAGCAGCTTTGGGCATCCATATGGCTACACCTTC.

The rearrangement joins TRBV7-2 to TRBJ1-1, with TRBD1 as a possible D gene (5 bases). CDR1 is SGHTA and CDR2 is FQGNSA in the germline V gene. The CDR3 runs to 14 residues. V lost 6 bases to trimming and J lost 7 bases, with 18 bases between them. This CDR3 reads CASRPTRGALEAFF. The DNA of the CDR3 is TGTGCCAGCAGACCTACTAGGGGAGCACTTGAAGCTTTCTTT.

This clone was seen a few times. J is TRBJ1-5 and V is TRBV9; 7 bases line up with TRBD1. J gave up 5 bases and V 2 bases, and 4 bases lay outside the gene matches. Germline V gives CDR1 SGDLS, CDR2 YYNGEE. The CDR3 totals 14 residues. In DNA form, the CDR3 reads TGTGCCAGCAGCGTCGACAGGGTGCATCAGCCCCAGCATTTT. It yields the protein CASSVDRVHQPQHF.

This clone was recorded once. The chain links TRBV19 to TRBJ2-7; 11 bases are shared with TRBD2. The CDR3 is made up of 13 amino acids. V lost 8 bases and J lost 4; bases outside the gene matches: 4. Germline CDR1 LNHDA, CDR2 SQIVND (reference sequence). CDR3: CASGGTSGYEQYF. DNA of the CDR3: TGTGCCAGTGGGGGGACTAGCGGTTACGAGCAGTACTTC.

The rearrangement uses TRBV7-8 and TRBJ1-4; D is possibly TRBD1 (6 bases). Per germline, CDR1 SGHVS and CDR2 FQNEAQ. There are 17 residues in the CDR3. V shed 1 base and J shed 2 bases, with 14 bases lying between them. CDR3 loop: CASSLVGGTRTNEKLFF. CDR3 sequence (DNA): TGTGCCAGCAGCTTAGTCGGAGGGACAAGGACTAATGAAAAACTGTTTTTT.

CDR3 DNA: TGTGCCAGCAGAAGACAGACATCTAACTATGGCTACACCTTC. Residues: CASRRQTSNYGYTF. This sequence joins TRBV2 and TRBJ1-2; a possible D gene is TRBD1 (5 bases). The germline V gene has CDR1 SNHLY and CDR2 FYNNEI. The V gene lost 6 bases and the J gene lost 0 bases, with 11 bases spanning the gap. The CDR3 covers 14 residues.

The rearrangement joins TRBV5-1 to TRBJ1-4; no clear D. CDR3 length equals 14 residues. With 5 bases removed from V and 8 bases from J, the gap between germline ends came to 16 bases. CDR1 and CDR2 (germline): SGHRS, YFSETQ. This CDR3 is CASRNMQMGEKLFF. The DNA of the CDR3 is TGCGCCAGCAGGAACATGCAAATGGGGGAAAAACTGTTTTTT.

The V and J genes are TRBV5-5 and TRBJ2-7; 7 nucleotides agree with TRBD2. CDR1 and CDR2 from the germline V gene are SGHKS and YYEKEE (reference sequence). Trimming cost V 3 bases and J 0 bases; bases outside gene matches: 9. CDR3 length: 16 residues. CDR3 in amino acids: CASSSMTSYSSYEQYF. For the CDR3, the DNA is TGTGCCAGCAGCTCCATGACTAGCTATAGCTCCTACGAGCAGTACTTC.

V usage is TRBV19 and J usage is TRBJ1-4; D is uncertain. CDR3 size: 17 residues. The V end lost 3 bases, the J end lost 0 bases, and 14 bases lay between the germline ends. CDR1 is LNHDA, CDR2 SQIVND, per germline (reference sequence). The CDR3 DNA reads as TGTGCCAGTAGTATCGAAGGGATCAACGCAACTAATGAAAAACTGTTTTTT. Amino acids: CASSIEGINATNEKLFF.

The chain has TRBV18 and TRBJ1-1, with D possibly TRBD1 on 5 matching bases. V lost 6 bases and J lost 4, with 18 bases in between. The CDR3 has 15 residues. CDR1 and CDR2 (germline): KGHSH, LQKENI. CDR3 residues: CASSPTPQGSTEAFF. The CDR3 DNA follows: TGTGCCAGCTCTCCTACTCCTCAGGGAAGCACTGAAGCTTTCTTT.

The chain links TRBV18 to TRBJ2-2, with 9 positions matching TRBD1. Unmatched junction bases numbered 6, after V lost 6 bases and J lost 1 base. Per germline, CDR1 KGHSH and CDR2 LQKENI. The length of the CDR3 is 16 residues. CDR3 coding DNA: TGTGCCAGCTCTCAACAGGGGGCCGGGAACACCGGGGAGCTGTTTTTT. Its protein product is CASSQQGAGNTGELFF.

The rearrangement uses TRBV30 and TRBJ2-1; 9 nucleotides align to TRBD2. There are 18 residues in the CDR3. Trimming took 8 bases from V and 7 from J; bases not matched to a gene: 24. Germline V gene data show CDR1 as GTSNPN and CDR2 as SVGIG (reference sequence). As DNA, the CDR3 is TGTGCCCTCGAGAACGATAGCGGGAGCTTGCTGGGAGGGAATGAGCAGTTCTTC. This encodes CALENDSGSLLGGNEQFF.

The chain has TRBV12-5 and TRBJ2-1; weak D call: TRBD1 (6 bases). CDR1 LGHNT and CDR2 FRNRAP come from the germline V gene. V was pared by 5 bases and J by 5 bases, with 19 bases between. There are 16 residues in the CDR3. DNA of the CDR3: TGTGCTAGTGGTCGTCCGCGGTGGACAGCGAACAATGAGCAGTTCTTC. Translation: CASGRPRWTANNEQFF.

V usage is TRBV10-3 and J usage is TRBJ2-7; 8 bases agree with TRBD1. The germline CDR1 and CDR2 sequences are ENHRY and SYGVKD. The CDR3 loop spans 13 amino acids. Trimming cost V 10 bases and J 6 bases; bases outside gene matches: 11. The CDR3 sequence: CASNGQGGPEQYF. CDR3 bases: TGTGCCAGCAACGGACAGGGCGGCCCCGAGCAGTACTTC.